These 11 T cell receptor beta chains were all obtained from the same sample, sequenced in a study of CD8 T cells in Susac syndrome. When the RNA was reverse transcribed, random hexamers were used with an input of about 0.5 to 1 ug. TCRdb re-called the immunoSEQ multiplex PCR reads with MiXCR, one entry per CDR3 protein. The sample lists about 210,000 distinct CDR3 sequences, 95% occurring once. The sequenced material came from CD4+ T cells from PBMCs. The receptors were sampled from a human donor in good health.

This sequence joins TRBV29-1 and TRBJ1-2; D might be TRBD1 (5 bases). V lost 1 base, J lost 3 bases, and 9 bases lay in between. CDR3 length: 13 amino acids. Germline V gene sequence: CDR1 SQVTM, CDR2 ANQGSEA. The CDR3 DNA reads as TGCAGCGTTGAAGTGGTAGGGGACTATGGCTACACCTTC. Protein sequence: CSVEVVGDYGYTF.

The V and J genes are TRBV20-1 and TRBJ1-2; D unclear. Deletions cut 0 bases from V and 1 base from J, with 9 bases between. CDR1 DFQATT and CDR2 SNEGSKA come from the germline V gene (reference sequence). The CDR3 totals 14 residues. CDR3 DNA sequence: TGCAGTGCTAGAGAAGGCGTGGGTAACTATGGCTACACCTTC. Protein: CSAREGVGNYGYTF.

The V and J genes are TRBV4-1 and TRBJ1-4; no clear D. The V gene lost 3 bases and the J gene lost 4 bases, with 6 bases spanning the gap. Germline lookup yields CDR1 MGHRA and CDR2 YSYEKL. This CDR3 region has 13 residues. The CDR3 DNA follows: TGCGCCAGCAGCCAGGCAGATAATGAAAAACTGTTTTTT. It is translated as CASSQADNEKLFF.

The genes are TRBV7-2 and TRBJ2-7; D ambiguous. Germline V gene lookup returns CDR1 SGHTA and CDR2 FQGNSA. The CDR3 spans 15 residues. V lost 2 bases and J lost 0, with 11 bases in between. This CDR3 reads CASSLIAVGSYEQYF. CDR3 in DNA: TGTGCCAGCAGCTTAATTGCAGTCGGCTCCTACGAGCAGTACTTC.

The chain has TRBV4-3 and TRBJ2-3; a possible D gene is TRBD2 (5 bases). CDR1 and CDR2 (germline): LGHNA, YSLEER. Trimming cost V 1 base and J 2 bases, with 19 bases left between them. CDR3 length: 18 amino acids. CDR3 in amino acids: CASSQAFSPGRNTDTQYF. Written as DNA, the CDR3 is TGCGCCAGCAGCCAAGCGTTTTCACCGGGGAGAAACACAGATACGCAGTATTTT.

CDR3 sequence: CAWSRGGLYNEQFF. CDR3 nucleotide sequence: TGTGCCTGGAGTAGGGGGGGACTTTACAATGAGCAGTTCTTC. The J gene is TRBJ2-1, the V gene TRBV30, with a tentative D call TRBD2 (7 bases). The CDR3 totals 14 residues. The germline CDR1 and CDR2 sequences are GTSNPN and SVGIG (reference sequence). With 2 bases removed from V and 4 bases from J, the gap between germline ends came to 12 bases.

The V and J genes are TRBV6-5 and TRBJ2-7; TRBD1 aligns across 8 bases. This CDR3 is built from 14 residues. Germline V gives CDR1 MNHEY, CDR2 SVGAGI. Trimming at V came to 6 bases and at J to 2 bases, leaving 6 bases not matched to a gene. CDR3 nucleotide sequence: TGTGCCAGCAGGGGGACAGGCGAGACCTACGAGCAGTACGTC. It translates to CASRGTGETYEQYV.

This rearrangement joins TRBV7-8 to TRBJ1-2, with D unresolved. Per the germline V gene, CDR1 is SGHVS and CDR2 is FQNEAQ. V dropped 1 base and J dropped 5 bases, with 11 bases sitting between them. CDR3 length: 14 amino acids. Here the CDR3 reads CASSLDPVVYGYTF. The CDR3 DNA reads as TGTGCCAGCAGCTTAGATCCCGTCGTATATGGCTACACCTTC.

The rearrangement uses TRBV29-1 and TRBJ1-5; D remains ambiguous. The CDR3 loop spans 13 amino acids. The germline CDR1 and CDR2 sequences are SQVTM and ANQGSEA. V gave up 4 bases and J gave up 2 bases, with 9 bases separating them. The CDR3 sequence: CSVVGYGNQPQHF. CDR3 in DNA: TGCAGCGTTGTAGGGTACGGCAATCAGCCCCAGCATTTT.

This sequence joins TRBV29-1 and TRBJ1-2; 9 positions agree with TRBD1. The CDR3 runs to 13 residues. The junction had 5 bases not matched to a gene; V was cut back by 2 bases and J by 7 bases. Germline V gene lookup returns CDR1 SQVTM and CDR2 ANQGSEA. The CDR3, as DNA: TGCAGCGTTGAAAAACAGGGGGCGCTTGGCTACACCTTC. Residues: CSVEKQGALGYTF.

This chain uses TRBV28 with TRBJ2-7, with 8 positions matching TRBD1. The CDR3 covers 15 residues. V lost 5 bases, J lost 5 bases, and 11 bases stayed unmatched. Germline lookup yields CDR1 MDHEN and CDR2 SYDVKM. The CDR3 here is CASSTQTGDTDEQYV. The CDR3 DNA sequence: TGTGCCAGCAGTACTCAGACAGGGGATACGGACGAGCAGTACGTC.